A single sample gave rise to the 5 T cell receptor beta chains below, sequenced in a study of blood T cell repertoires in COVID-19. Libraries were prepared by immunoSEQ multiplex PCR; TCRdb keeps only in-frame clonotypes and omits some of them. The sample contains about 200,000 clones, roughly 87% of which appear only once. Specimen: peripheral blood. These receptors originate from a middle-aged man with active or convalescent COVID-19.

The V gene is TRBV5-4, the J gene TRBJ2-7, with 8 bases fitting TRBD2. V trimming: 3 bases; J trimming: 2 bases; junction bases outside the gene matches: 7. Germline V lookup: CDR1 SGHNT, CDR2 YYREEE (reference sequence). CDR3 length: 15 amino acids. The CDR3 is CASSSGGTKTYEQYF. CDR3 sequence (DNA): TGTGCCAGCAGCTCGGGAGGGACAAAGACCTACGAGCAGTACTTC.

This clone was detected only a few times. The chain combines TRBV4-2 with TRBJ2-3; 9 bases are shared with TRBD2. Losses at the gene ends were 0 bases for V and 4 bases for J; bases not matched to a gene: 2. The germline gives CDR1 LGHNA, CDR2 YNFKEQ. The CDR3 is 15 residues long. The CDR3 sequence: CASSQDRGGADTQYF. The CDR3 bases are TGTGCCAGCAGCCAAGATCGCGGGGGGGCAGATACGCAGTATTTT.

This chain uses TRBV28 with TRBJ1-2; tentative D call: TRBD1 (6 bases). The V gene's germline CDR1 is MDHEN and CDR2 SYDVKM. The V gene lost 5 bases and the J gene lost 2 bases, with 15 bases spanning the gap. This CDR3 comprises 15 residues. In DNA, the CDR3 is TGTGCCAGCAGTCCCCGGGGGGCGGCCAACTATGGCTACACCTTC. Translation gives CASSPRGAANYGYTF.

The sample holds many counts of this clone. The chain combines TRBV11-2 with TRBJ1-4; 7 bases are a match to TRBD1. Germline CDR1 is SGHAT and CDR2 is FQNNGV. The V and J ends lost 4 bases and 7 bases, in that order; junction bases with no gene match: 6. The CDR3 length is 14 residues. This CDR3 reads CASSSGQYAEKLFF. For the CDR3, the DNA is TGTGCCAGCAGCTCGGGACAGTACGCTGAAAAACTGTTTTTT.

The sample holds one count of this clone. This rearrangement joins TRBV10-1 to TRBJ2-7; D possibly corresponds to TRBD1 (6 bases). This CDR3 spans 15 amino acids. V was pared by 4 bases and J by 5 bases, with 18 bases between. The germline CDR1 and CDR2 sequences are WNHNN and SYGVQD (reference sequence). The CDR3 DNA follows: TGCGCCAGCAGTGGCACAGGGATGGATGAAAACGAGCAGTACTTC. This gives the protein CASSGTGMDENEQYF.